The T cell receptor beta chain under discussion was sequenced for a study of blood T cell repertoires in COVID-19. Whole-study context: In each case, the material was cDNA or gDNA derived from T cells, B-cell-depleted T cells, or PBMCs.

The Seattle patients, enrolled during active infection, were followed longitudinally. Trimming removed 1 base from V and 1 base from J, with 8 bases in between. Germline V CDR1 and CDR2: SGHRS, YFSETQ. The CDR3 runs to 14 residues. Per the original data handling: Amplification of reference gene primers was used by the study to estimate nucleated cell counts. Assay used: immunoSEQ multiplex PCR; TCRdb lists only in-frame clones, some missing. V, J and clone size are taken as reported in that table, and D and trimming were inferred from the DNA itself. Here the sample spans some 370,000 clones, more than 70% being singletons.

The sample comprised peripheral blood. The sequence came from a woman between 25 and 40 years old with COVID-19, enrolled during active disease. J is TRBJ2-5 and V is TRBV5-1, with D maybe TRBD2 (5 bases). CDR3 sequence reads: CASSLTSGQETQYF. In nucleotides, the CDR3 is TGCGCCAGCAGCTTGACTAGTGGCCAAGAGACCCAGTACTTC.